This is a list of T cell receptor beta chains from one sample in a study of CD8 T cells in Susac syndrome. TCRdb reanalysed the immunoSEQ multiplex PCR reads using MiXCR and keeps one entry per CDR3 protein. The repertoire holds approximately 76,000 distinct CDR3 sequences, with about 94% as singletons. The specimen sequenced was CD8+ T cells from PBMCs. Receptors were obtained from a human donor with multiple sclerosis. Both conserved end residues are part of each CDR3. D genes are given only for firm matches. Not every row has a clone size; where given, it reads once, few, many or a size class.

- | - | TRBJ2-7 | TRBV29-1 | CSVEDRRGRVYEQYF | TGCAGCGTTGAAGATCGTCGGGGGCGAGTCTACGAGCAGTACTTC
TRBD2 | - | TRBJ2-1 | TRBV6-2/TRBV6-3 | CASAGTSPVPNEQFF | TGTGCCAGTGCCGGGACTAGCCCCGTTCCCAATGAGCAGTTCTTC
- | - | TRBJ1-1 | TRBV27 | CASSVDETDPEAFF | TGTGCCAGCAGTGTGGACGAGACAGACCCTGAAGCTTTCTTT
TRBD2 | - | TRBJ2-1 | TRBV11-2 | CASSLDVRGRARRGPYNEQFF | TGTGCCAGCAGCTTAGACGTCCGCGGGAGGGCTAGGCGGGGCCCCTACAATGAGCAGTTCTTC
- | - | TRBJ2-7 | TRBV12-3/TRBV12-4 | CASSPGDGTYEQYF | TGTGCCAGCAGCCCCGGGGACGGAACCTACGAGCAGTACTTC
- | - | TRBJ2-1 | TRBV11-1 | CASSSPLGAIDNEQFF | TGTGCCAGCAGCTCCCCCCTGGGGGCGATCGACAATGAGCAGTTCTTC
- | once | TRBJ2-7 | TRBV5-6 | CASSPTGGQSYEQYF | TGTGCCAGCAGCCCGACGGGAGGACAGTCCTACGAGCAGTACTTC
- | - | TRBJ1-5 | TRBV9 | CASSVGQTDHPQHF | TGTGCCAGCAGCGTAGGACAGACTGATCACCCCCAGCATTTT
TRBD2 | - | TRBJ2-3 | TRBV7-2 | CATGEGPSTDTQYF | TGTGCCACCGGGGAGGGCCCTAGCACAGATACGCAGTATTTT
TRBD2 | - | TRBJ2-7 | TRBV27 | CASSLFGLAGGSEQYF | TGTGCCAGCAGTTTATTCGGGCTAGCGGGAGGTTCCGAGCAGTACTTC
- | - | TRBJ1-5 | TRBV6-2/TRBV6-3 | CASSTMVEPNQPQHF | TGTGCCAGCAGCACTATGGTGGAACCAAATCAGCCCCAGCATTTT
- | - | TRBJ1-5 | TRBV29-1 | CSVDGGGSNQPQHF | TGCAGCGTTGATGGAGGCGGTAGCAATCAGCCCCAGCATTTT
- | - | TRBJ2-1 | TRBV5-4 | CASSSPGVGNEQFF | TGTGCCAGCAGCTCTCCGGGAGTAGGCAATGAGCAGTTCTTC